This entry lists 21 T cell receptor beta chains sequenced from one sample in a study of blood T cell repertoires in COVID-19. The table came from immunoSEQ multiplex PCR; TCRdb's copy has only in-frame clones and leaves some out. Of roughly 280,000 clones in the sample, about 90% are singletons; the top ten hold 2.2%. Sequencing was performed on peripheral blood. These TCRs come from a woman between 50 and 59 years old who had recovered from COVID-19.

This rearrangement joins TRBV19 to TRBJ1-2; no clear D gene. Germline loops: CDR1 LNHDA, CDR2 SQIVND (reference sequence). This CDR3 spans 15 amino acids. With 6 bases removed from V and 0 bases from J, the gap between germline ends came to 14 bases. CDR3 coding DNA: TGTGCCAGTAGCATTGAGAGGTGTTCTAACTATGGCTACACCTTC. Translated, it gives CASSIERCSNYGYTF. Filled out from reference TRBV19 and TRBJ1-2, the complete variable domain reads DGGITQSPKYLFRKEGQNVTLSCEQNLNHDAMYWYRQDPGQGLRLIYYSQIVNDFQKGDIAEGYSVSREKKESFPLTVTSAQKNPTAFYLCASSIERCSNYGYTFGSGTRLTVV.

The chain couples TRBV6-6 to TRBJ1-1, with 7 positions matching TRBD1. The germline V gene has CDR1 MNHNY and CDR2 SVGAGI (reference sequence). The junction had 4 bases not matched to a gene; V was cut back by 8 bases and J by 4 bases. This CDR3 spans 12 amino acids. CDR3 loop: CASHRGSTEAFF. CDR3 in DNA: TGTGCCAGCCACAGGGGATCCACTGAAGCTTTCTTT.

This chain uses TRBV4-2 with TRBJ2-7; 8 bases align to TRBD2. V dropped 1 base and J dropped 4; count of bases not matched to a gene: 6. This CDR3 comprises 15 residues. Germline CDR1 LGHNA, CDR2 YNFKEQ. CDR3 DNA: TGTGCCAGCAGCCAAGGAAGCGGGAGTGTGTACGAGCAGTACTTC. It yields the protein CASSQGSGSVYEQYF.

This chain connects TRBV2 to TRBJ1-6; D is ambiguous. The V end was cut by 7 bases, the J end by 7 bases, with 11 bases between. Germline V gene lookup returns CDR1 SNHLY and CDR2 FYNNEI. This CDR3 is built from 13 residues. The CDR3 loop is CASKLYPNSPLHF. The CDR3 coding sequence is TGTGCCAGCAAACTTTACCCAAATTCACCCCTCCACTTT.

The J gene is TRBJ2-5, the V gene TRBV5-4, with 8 bases aligning to TRBD2. The CDR3 consists of 17 residues. The V gene's germline CDR1 is SGHNT and CDR2 YYREEE (reference sequence). Trimming took 4 bases from V and 2 from J; bases not matched to a gene: 13. CDR3 residues: CASSPGRGGSTQETQYF. The CDR3 DNA sequence: TGTGCCAGCAGCCCTGGCCGGGGGGGATCTACACAAGAGACCCAGTACTTC.

This clone was recorded once. Other DNA sequences within the sample encode an identical CDR3. V is TRBV7-3 and J is TRBJ2-5; a possible D gene is TRBD1 (5 bases). CDR3 length: 13 residues. CDR1 is SGHTA, CDR2 FQGTGA, per germline. The V end was cut by 0 bases, the J end by 3 bases, with 5 bases between. The CDR3 DNA sequence: TGTGCCAGCAGCTTAACCAGGGAAGAGACCCAGTACTTC. Translated: CASSLTREETQYF.

The rearrangement links TRBV6-5 to TRBJ2-2, with 12 bases matching TRBD2. V lost 6 bases and J lost 4; bases outside the gene matches: 3. Looked up from germline, CDR1 is MNHEY and CDR2 is SVGAGI. CDR3 length equals 15 residues. The CDR3 is CASRAGLAGTGELFF. The CDR3 nucleotides read TGTGCCAGCAGGGCGGGACTAGCGGGCACCGGGGAGCTGTTTTTT.

This clone has only one observation. This chain connects TRBV6-2 or TRBV6-3 to TRBJ2-1, with TRBD1 matching 8 bases. Germline values: CDR1 MNHEY, CDR2 SVGEGT. The CDR3 length is 15 residues. With 0 bases clipped from V and 9 bases from J, the junction kept 7 bases outside the gene matches. The CDR3 nucleotides are TGTGCCAGCAGTTACTCGCGGACAGGGCTGGGTGAGCAGTTCTTC. Its translation: CASSYSRTGLGEQFF.

The rearrangement uses TRBV27 and TRBJ1-5, with D hard to call. Germline CDR1 MNHEY, CDR2 SMNVEV (reference sequence). The V gene lost 0 bases and the J gene lost 5 bases, with 5 bases spanning the gap. This CDR3 region has 13 residues. CDR3: CASSLSPYQPQHF. The CDR3 coding sequence is TGTGCCAGCAGTTTATCTCCCTATCAGCCCCAGCATTTT.

In regard to this clone: Other nucleotide sequences in the sample specify the same CDR3. V is TRBV7-2 and J is TRBJ1-1; TRBD1 matches at 8 bases. The CDR3 extends over 14 amino acids. V lost 2 bases and J lost 5; bases outside the gene matches: 4. Germline V gene lookup returns CDR1 SGHTA and CDR2 FQGNSA. CDR3 nucleotide sequence: TGTGCCAGCAGCTTATTACAGGGGGGTACTGAAGCTTTCTTT. Protein: CASSLLQGGTEAFF.

In this sample, this clone turned up many times. The V gene is TRBV12-3 or TRBV12-4, the J gene TRBJ1-1; D is undetermined. The CDR3 loop spans 13 amino acids. V lost 5 bases and J lost 3, with 10 bases in between. The chain's CDR3 is CASSEWLHTEAFF. CDR3 DNA sequence: TGTGCCAGCAGTGAGTGGTTGCACACTGAAGCTTTCTTT.

A few counts support this clone. This CDR3 is CASSWPTGDEQFF. The CDR3 bases are TGTGCCAGCAGTTGGCCGACAGGGGATGAGCAGTTCTTC. The chain employs TRBV6-6 and TRBJ2-1, with 8 bases aligning to TRBD1. The CDR3 length is 13 residues. J lost 8 bases, V lost 4 bases, and 4 bases had no gene match. CDR1 is MNHNY, CDR2 SVGAGI, per germline (reference sequence).

Of note for this clone: The identical CDR3 is also encoded by other nucleotide sequences in the sample. The chain has TRBV5-5 and TRBJ1-1; 7 bases match TRBD1. The V gene end was trimmed by 4 bases and the J gene end by 4 bases; junction bases not matched to a gene: 7. Germline V gene sequence: CDR1 SGHKS, CDR2 YYEKEE (reference sequence). The CDR3 has 14 amino acids. CDR3 DNA: TGTGCCAGCAGCCTGGAGGGGACAGTCACTGAAGCTTTCTTT. It specifies CASSLEGTVTEAFF.

CDR3 loop: CASGPRPSEAFF. Here the CDR3 DNA reads TGTGCTAGTGGGCCCCGTCCCTCGGAGGCTTTCTTT. V usage is TRBV12-5 and J usage is TRBJ1-1; no clear D gene. The CDR3 runs to 12 residues. V lost 6 bases, J lost 11 bases, and 16 bases lay in between. The germline V gene has CDR1 LGHNT and CDR2 FRNRAP.

Only a few counts were recorded for this clone. The rearrangement joins TRBV7-2 to TRBJ2-7; TRBD2 aligns across 13 bases. Losses at the gene ends were 6 bases for V and 6 bases for J; bases not matched to a gene: 8. Germline V gene sequence: CDR1 SGHTA, CDR2 FQGNSA. This CDR3 is built from 15 residues. CDR3 protein: CASRPGLAGVGEQYF. The CDR3 bases are TGTGCCAGCAGGCCTGGACTAGCGGGAGTTGGCGAGCAGTACTTC.

A note on this clone: This sample also contains other DNA sequences that code for the same CDR3. The chain couples TRBV12-3 or TRBV12-4 to TRBJ2-1, with no clear D. V was clipped by 2 bases and J by 7 bases, with 6 bases between them. This CDR3 is built from 12 residues. The CDR3 DNA sequence: TGTGCCAGCAGTTTAAGAGGTAATGAGCAGTTCTTC. Encoded protein: CASSLRGNEQFF.

The chain carries TRBV2 and TRBJ2-3; 10 bases agree with TRBD2. From germline, CDR1 is SNHLY and CDR2 FYNNEI. V was pared by 8 bases and J by 4 bases, with 12 bases of the junction left unmatched. The CDR3 has 16 amino acids. The CDR3 DNA reads as TGTGCCAGCGAGCGAGCGGGGGGGCTAAGTGCAGATACGCAGTATTTT. It yields the protein CASERAGGLSADTQYF.

This chain links TRBV9 with TRBJ1-2; D perhaps matches TRBD1 (5 bases). Germline V gives CDR1 SGDLS, CDR2 YYNGEE. The CDR3 is made up of 16 amino acids. V was pared by 0 bases and J by 5 bases, with 17 bases between. CDR3 sequence (DNA): TGTGCCAGCAGCGTAGGGCGAATGGGGACTAGGTATGGCTACACCTTC. Its protein is CASSVGRMGTRYGYTF.

The chain recombines TRBV27 with TRBJ1-3, with TRBD1 identical over 8 bases. Germline V CDR1 and CDR2: MNHEY, SMNVEV (reference sequence). With 2 bases clipped from V and 1 base from J, the junction kept 13 bases outside the gene matches. The CDR3 loop spans 19 amino acids. The CDR3 here is CASSLMGRAGGLSGNTIYF. In DNA form, the CDR3 reads TGTGCCAGCAGTTTAATGGGTCGGGCAGGGGGCCTGTCTGGAAACACCATATATTTT.

The J gene is TRBJ2-3, the V gene TRBV6-2 or TRBV6-3, with a weak D call TRBD2 (7 bases). Germline loops: CDR1 MNHEY, CDR2 SVGEGT. The CDR3 has 15 residues. V was clipped by 4 bases and J by 4 bases, with 15 bases between them. For the CDR3, the DNA is TGTGCCAGCAGTTTGGGGGGGCTGTGGGCAGATACGCAGTATTTT. This encodes CASSLGGLWADTQYF.

The chain carries TRBV15 and TRBJ1-3; no definite D call. The CDR3 runs 14 residues. Looked up from germline, CDR1 is LNHNV and CDR2 is YYDKDF (reference sequence). Trimming shortened V by 1 base and J by 4 bases, and 8 bases separated the two germline ends. The CDR3 DNA follows: TGTGCCACCAGCAGAGGAGGGATCGGAAACACCATATATTTT. Residues: CATSRGGIGNTIYF.